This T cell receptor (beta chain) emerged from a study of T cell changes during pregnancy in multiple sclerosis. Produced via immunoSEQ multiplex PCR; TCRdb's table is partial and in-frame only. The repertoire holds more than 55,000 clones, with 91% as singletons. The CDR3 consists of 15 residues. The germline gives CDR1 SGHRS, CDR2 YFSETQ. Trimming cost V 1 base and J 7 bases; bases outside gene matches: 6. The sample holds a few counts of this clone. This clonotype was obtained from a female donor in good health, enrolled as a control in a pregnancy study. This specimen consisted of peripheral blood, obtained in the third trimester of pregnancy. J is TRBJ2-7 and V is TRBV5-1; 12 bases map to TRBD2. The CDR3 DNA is TGCGCCAGCAGCTTGTCTAGCGGGAGGGCCCAGGAGCAGTACTTC. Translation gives CASSLSSGRAQEQYF.